This record covers a single T cell receptor (beta chain). The antigen remains unidentified. The CDR3 is 15 amino acids. Germline CDR1 and CDR2: MDHEN and SYDVKM. Trimming left V 4 bases short and J 0 bases short, with 12 bases between. The repertoire was sequenced with immunoSEQ multiplex PCR; TCRdb's copy has only in-frame clones and lacks some. The data hold roughly 2,300,000 clones, with around 92% observed a single time. The entry originates in a study of shared clonotypes between healthy human individuals. Study outcomes and limitations: Shared clonotypes across all four donors exceeded non-shared ones in generation probability.

Input material: naive CD4+ T cells from PBMCs. Subset defined: CD45RA+ positively selected. The TCR originated in a young man in good health. Some clones in this sample may be carry-over from other donors' samples. This chain links TRBV28 with TRBJ2-5, with D possibly TRBD1 on 6 matching bases. CDR3 in DNA: TGTGCCAGCAGTTGGCCAGGGGCGTACCAAGAGACCCAGTACTTC. Encoded protein: CASSWPGAYQETQYF.